The 19 T cell receptor beta chains reported below all come from one sample, sequenced in a study of PD-1 blockade in classical Hodgkin lymphoma (TCRdb year 2020). The sample's time point label, decoded: cycle 2 day 1 (C2D1) of nivolumab. Relapse after autologous stem cell transplantation had occurred in all trial patients, and cohorts A, B and C were distinguished by prior brentuximab vedotin exposure. The protocol used for the library was the immunoSEQ multiplex PCR assay. The table comes from immuneACCESS by way of TCRdb, which keeps in-frame sequences with V and J called. Part of the clones is missing from these tables; in studies checked, under half for an unresolved V gene and the rest for unknown reasons. This sample comprises roughly 41,000 clones, about 86% of them detected only once. The leading ten clones occupy 6.5% to 9.5% of the sample. The source was peripheral blood mononuclear cells (PBMCs), collected before the second cycle of nivolumab. The receptor source for this set is a human donor with classical Hodgkin lymphoma.

The chain employs TRBV7-9 and TRBJ2-5, with 7 bases fitting TRBD1. Losses at the gene ends were 1 base for V and 4 bases for J; bases not matched to a gene: 6. The V gene's germline CDR1 is SEHNR and CDR2 FQNEAQ (reference sequence). The CDR3 runs 15 residues. The CDR3 is CASSLETGVVETQYF. In nucleotides, the CDR3 is TGTGCCAGCAGCTTAGAAACAGGGGTAGTAGAGACCCAGTACTTC.

The chain combines TRBV6-5 with TRBJ2-1, with TRBD1 identical over 7 bases. CDR3 length: 14 residues. Germline V lookup: CDR1 MNHEY, CDR2 SVGAGI. V lost 8 bases, J lost 3 bases, and 7 bases stayed unmatched. Here the CDR3 reads CASRPGQYYNEQFF. CDR3 sequence (DNA): TGTGCCAGCCGACCGGGACAGTACTACAATGAGCAGTTCTTC.

The rearrangement uses TRBV14 and TRBJ2-7; 10 nucleotides agree with TRBD2. CDR1 is SGHDN and CDR2 is FVKESK in the germline V gene. The V gene end was trimmed by 4 bases and the J gene end by 5 bases; junction bases not matched to a gene: 14. The CDR3 covers 17 residues. The CDR3 protein is CASSPSTLAGVSHEQYF. CDR3 coding DNA: TGTGCCAGCAGCCCCTCAACTCTAGCGGGAGTGTCCCACGAGCAGTACTTC.

This chain joins TRBV20-1 and TRBJ1-1, with unresolved D. Germline V CDR1 and CDR2: DFQATT, SNEGSKA (reference sequence). This CDR3 spans 11 amino acids. The germline V and J ends were trimmed by 8 bases and 1 base, with 8 bases remaining between them. CDR3 in amino acids: CSTDSNTEAFF. CDR3 coding DNA: TGCAGTACCGACTCGAACACTGAAGCTTTCTTT.

V usage is TRBV5-6 and J usage is TRBJ1-1; 10 nucleotides align to TRBD1. J lost 5 bases, V lost 4 bases, and 5 bases had no gene match. Looked up from germline, CDR1 is SGHDT and CDR2 is YYEEEE. The CDR3 contains 14 residues. The CDR3: CASSLDRGNTEAFF. The CDR3 DNA is TGTGCCAGCAGCCTGGACAGGGGGAATACTGAAGCTTTCTTT.

This chain connects TRBV5-4 to TRBJ2-7; 8 nucleotides agree with TRBD2. The CDR3 spans 13 residues. The J segment lost 3 bases and the V segment lost 4 bases, leaving 3 bases of the junction unmatched. The germline gives CDR1 SGHNT, CDR2 YYREEE (reference sequence). CDR3 coding DNA: TGTGCCAGCAGCCGTACTAGCGGCTACGAGCAGTACTTC. Encoded protein: CASSRTSGYEQYF.

The gene calls are TRBV5-3 and TRBJ2-3; D possibly corresponds to TRBD2 (6 bases). TRBV5-3 is labeled an ORF, and its function is uncertain. This CDR3 spans 16 amino acids. Between the trimmed V and J ends, which lost 5 bases and 2 bases, there was a span of 18 bases. CDR3 protein: CARRWPGVAVTDTQYF. CDR3 nucleotides: TGTGCCAGAAGGTGGCCCGGGGTAGCGGTCACAGATACGCAGTATTTT.

Of note for this clone: Different DNA sequences within this sample yield the same CDR3. The V gene is TRBV7-9, the J gene TRBJ1-1; a possible D gene is TRBD1 (5 bases). The V gene lost 5 bases and the J gene lost 0 bases, with 13 bases spanning the gap. There are 15 residues in the CDR3. CDR1 is SEHNR and CDR2 is FQNEAQ in the germline V gene (reference sequence). The CDR3 region has the DNA TGTGCCAGCAGCAACGGGAAGGGGATGAACACTGAAGCTTTCTTT. This encodes CASSNGKGMNTEAFF. The full variable domain, with the rest looked up from reference TRBV7-9 and TRBJ1-1, is DTGVSQNPRHKITKRGQNVTFRCDPISEHNRLYWYRQTLGQGPEFLTYFQNEAQLEKSRLLSDRFSAERPKGSFSTLEIQRTEQGDSAMYLCASSNGKGMNTEAFFGQGTRLTVV.

The chain carries TRBV12-5 and TRBJ2-7, with TRBD1 as a possible D gene (6 bases). Germline V gene lookup returns CDR1 LGHNT and CDR2 FRNRAP. Trimming shortened V by 2 bases and J by 3 bases, and 20 bases separated the two germline ends. CDR3 length: 17 amino acids. CDR3 amino acids: CASGLRVLDSPFYEQYF. CDR3 bases: TGTGCTAGTGGTTTGCGCGTCTTGGACAGCCCTTTCTACGAGCAGTACTTC.

This clone is categorized as medium-sized. The genes are TRBV11-3 and TRBJ2-2; 11 positions match TRBD2. J gave up 2 bases and V 0 bases, and 8 bases lay outside the gene matches. The CDR3 covers 19 residues. In germline, CDR1 is SGHNT, CDR2 YENEEA. CDR3 protein: CASSLEAVGTSGNTGELFF. In nucleotides, the CDR3 is TGTGCCAGCAGCTTAGAGGCGGTGGGGACTAGCGGAAACACCGGGGAGCTGTTTTTT.

This sequence joins TRBV11-3 and TRBJ2-3; D unclear. The CDR3 length is 14 residues. The ends were cut back, 4 bases at V and 0 bases at J, with 8 bases in the middle. Germline CDR1 reads SGHNT; CDR2 reads YENEEA. CDR3 loop: CASSSSSSTDTQYF. CDR3 in DNA: TGTGCCAGCAGCTCCTCCTCTAGCACAGATACGCAGTATTTT.

As DNA, the CDR3 is TGTGCCAGCAGCTTAGTGGGGTTTGGAGCTTTCTTT. Amino acid sequence: CASSLVGFGAFF. V is TRBV11-2 and J is TRBJ1-1; no clear D gene. Looked up from germline, CDR1 is SGHAT and CDR2 is FQNNGV. This CDR3 spans 12 amino acids. V shed 1 base and J shed 10 bases, with 10 bases lying between them.

The chain joins TRBV6-5 to TRBJ1-2; 7 bases are shared with TRBD1. Trimming removed 2 bases from V and 8 bases from J; junction bases left unmatched: 11. The length of the CDR3 is 15 residues. CDR1 is MNHEY and CDR2 is SVGAGI in the germline V gene. The CDR3 DNA sequence: TGTGCCAGCAGTTACATAACAGGGGTCGTGGGGGGCTACACCTTC. Amino acid sequence: CASSYITGVVGGYTF.

The chain couples TRBV2 to TRBJ1-2; no reliable D call. Germline V CDR1 and CDR2: SNHLY, FYNNEI. This CDR3 is 14 amino acids long. Trimming removed 3 bases from V and 1 base from J, with 9 bases in between. CDR3 coding DNA: TGTGCCAGCAGTGACGAAGCTATTAACTATGGCTACACCTTC. Amino acid sequence: CASSDEAINYGYTF. The complete variable domain, with remaining parts taken from reference TRBV2 and TRBJ1-2, reads EPEVTQTPSHQVTQMGQEVILRCVPISNHLYFYWYRQILGQKVEFLVSFYNNEISEKSEIFDDQFSVERPDGSNFTLKIRSTKLEDSAMYFCASSDEAINYGYTFGSGTRLTVV.

The gene calls are TRBV6-5 and TRBJ1-5; the D is unclear. The CDR3 spans 12 residues. Germline CDR1 MNHEY, CDR2 SVGAGI. V was clipped by 7 bases and J by 12 bases, with 16 bases between them. CDR3 residues: CASTTSLLGQHF. The CDR3 nucleotides read TGTGCCAGCACCACCTCTCTTTTAGGCCAGCATTTT.

The chain links TRBV5-1 to TRBJ1-2; D is unclear. The CDR3 length is 15 residues. Per the germline V gene, CDR1 is SGHRS and CDR2 is YFSETQ. With 8 bases removed from V and 2 bases from J, the gap between germline ends came to 19 bases. CDR3 sequence reads: CASSPSRAGNYGYTF. CDR3 in DNA: TGCGCCAGTAGCCCCTCGAGGGCGGGAAACTATGGCTACACCTTC.

V usage is TRBV30 and J usage is TRBJ2-3, with D unclear. The germline V gene has CDR1 GTSNPN and CDR2 SVGIG (reference sequence). CDR3 size: 13 residues. Trimming removed 2 bases from V and 2 bases from J, with 8 bases in between. This CDR3 reads CAWSKGTTDTQYF. Written as DNA, the CDR3 is TGTGCCTGGAGTAAAGGTACCACAGATACGCAGTATTTT. Combining the CDR3 with reference TRBV30 and TRBJ2-3 gives the whole variable domain SQTIHQWPATLVQPVGSPLSLECTVEGTSNPNLYWYRQAAGRGLQLLFYSVGIGQISSEVPQNLSASRPQDRQFILSSKKLLLSDSGFYLCAWSKGTTDTQYFGPGTRLTVL.

The rearrangement joins TRBV21-1 to TRBJ2-3; the table's D call TRBD2 went unverified against the DNA. TRBV21-1 is marked as a pseudogene. This CDR3 is 21 amino acids long. The CDR3 DNA reads as TGTGCCAGCAGCATATTACCTGGGACCCAAACGACTAGCGGATTCACAGATACGCAGTATTTT. This translates into CASSILPGTQTTSGFTDTQYF.

This chain uses TRBV7-9 with TRBJ1-2, with D possibly being TRBD1 (5 bases). The V end lost 5 bases, the J end lost 6 bases, and 19 bases lay between the germline ends. Germline values: CDR1 SEHNR, CDR2 FQNEAQ (reference sequence). The CDR3 contains 15 residues. CDR3 sequence reads: CASSKTMDIRDGYTF. In nucleotides, the CDR3 is TGTGCCAGCAGCAAAACCATGGACATCCGTGATGGCTACACCTTC. Drawing the rest from reference TRBV7-9 and TRBJ1-2, the complete variable domain is DTGVSQNPRHKITKRGQNVTFRCDPISEHNRLYWYRQTLGQGPEFLTYFQNEAQLEKSRLLSDRFSAERPKGSFSTLEIQRTEQGDSAMYLCASSKTMDIRDGYTFGSGTRLTVV.